This TCR beta chain was captured in a study of PD-L1 blockade in urothelial cancer. Study-wide context: At 6 weeks and at 3 weeks (second dose) after treatment start, blood was analyzed.

The table came from immunoSEQ multiplex PCR; TCRdb's copy has only in-frame clones and leaves some out. The table has about 39,000 clones, approximately 90% seen once; the top ten hold about 1.9%. J lost 2 bases, V lost 1 base, and 5 bases had no gene match. Per the germline V gene, CDR1 is MNHNS and CDR2 is SASEGT. The CDR3 covers 15 residues. This chain links TRBV6-1 with TRBJ2-7, with 7 nucleotides matching TRBD2. The receptor was isolated from a man in his 60s with urothelial cancer. Here the sequenced sample was PBMCs, taken around atezolizumab (anti-PD-L1) treatment. The CDR3 reads CASSEGSSGTYEQYF. CDR3 sequence (DNA): TGTGCCAGCAGTGAAGGGTCTAGCGGAACCTACGAGCAGTACTTC.